This TCR beta chain was documented in a study of CD8 T cells in Susac syndrome. CD8+ and CD4+ T cells circulating in blood were sequenced for TCR beta. In the multiple sclerosis control group, patients were treatment-naive and had stable or active relapsing-remitting disease. CDR1 and CDR2 (germline): SGDLS, YYNGEE. The CDR3 consists of 12 residues. The V and J ends lost 3 bases and 1 base respectively, with 4 bases between them. Random hexamers served to reverse transcribe roughly 0.5 to 1 ug RNA. TCRdb processed the immunoSEQ multiplex PCR reads anew with MiXCR; each CDR3 protein has one entry. The sample lists about 200,000 distinct CDR3 sequences, 95% occurring once.

This clonotype originated in a human donor with multiple sclerosis. What was sequenced was CD4+ T cells from PBMCs. The V and J genes are TRBV9 and TRBJ1-1; D gene ambiguous. CDR3 amino acids: CASSGENTEAFF. Here the CDR3 DNA reads TGTGCCAGCAGCGGAGAGAACACTGAAGCTTTCTTT.